Given below is one T cell receptor beta chain in context. CDR1 SEHNR and CDR2 FQNEAQ come from the germline V gene (reference sequence). The CDR3 sequence is 16 residues long. TCRdb reprocessed the 5' RACE reads and keeps a single row for each CDR3 protein, giving no DNA. The sample spans about 170,000 distinct CDR3 sequences; the ten largest clones claim around 20%. The data derive from a study of T cells expressing NK-cell markers. The chain joins TRBV7-9 to TRBJ2-5; TCRdb's D call of TRBD1 is untestable without DNA. The sequenced material came from blood T cells: a sorted CD56 or NKG2C T cell subset, CD4+ or CD8+ T cells, or bulk PBMC T cells (not recorded which). This TCR was sampled from a man between 18 and 69 years old in good health. CDR3 loop: CASSSALPGQGETQYF.